Following are 22 T cell receptor beta chains from one sample sequenced in a study of blood T cell repertoires in COVID-19. Clones were sequenced by immunoSEQ multiplex PCR, and TCRdb holds only the in-frame ones, with some missing. The table shows 170,000 or so clones, with about four fifths occurring only once. Sequences were obtained from peripheral blood. These receptors were obtained from an older man with active or convalescent COVID-19.

The chain has TRBV25-1 and TRBJ2-5, with D possibly being TRBD1 (6 bases). This CDR3 is built from 16 residues. CDR1 and CDR2 (germline): MGHDK, SYGVNS. Trimming cost V 1 base and J 5 bases, with 17 bases left between them. The CDR3 sequence: CASSESGRGGHETQYF. CDR3 DNA sequence: TGTGCCAGCAGTGAATCAGGGCGAGGGGGTCACGAGACCCAGTACTTC.

This chain links TRBV29-1 with TRBJ1-5; D is uncertain. Germline V gives CDR1 SQVTM, CDR2 ANQGSEA. The CDR3 spans 13 residues. V lost 2 bases to trimming and J lost 7 bases, with 12 bases between them. The CDR3 DNA sequence: TGCAGCGTTGAACTTCAGGTCGGACAGCCCCAGCATTTT. Encoded protein: CSVELQVGQPQHF.

The chain links TRBV5-1 to TRBJ2-7, with 9 bases aligning to TRBD1. There are 14 residues in the CDR3. The trim removed 3 bases at V and 3 bases at J, leaving 4 bases unmatched. CDR1 and CDR2 (germline): SGHRS, YFSETQ. CDR3 in amino acids: CASSWGDRDYEQYF. In nucleotides, the CDR3 is TGCGCCAGCAGCTGGGGGGACAGGGACTACGAGCAGTACTTC.

With regard to this clone: This specimen includes other DNA sequences encoding the same CDR3. The gene calls are TRBV5-1 and TRBJ2-1; D might be TRBD2 (6 bases). CDR3 length equals 15 residues. Trimming left V 4 bases short and J 0 bases short, with 11 bases between. Germline V gene sequence: CDR1 SGHRS, CDR2 YFSETQ. The CDR3 is CASSISGSSYNEQFF. The CDR3 DNA reads as TGCGCCAGCAGCATTAGCGGAAGCTCCTACAATGAGCAGTTCTTC.

This chain connects TRBV30 to TRBJ1-2; 8 nucleotides match TRBD1. The CDR3 covers 15 residues. In germline, CDR1 is GTSNPN, CDR2 SVGIG (reference sequence). The V gene end was trimmed by 4 bases and the J gene end by 8 bases; junction bases not matched to a gene: 15. DNA for the CDR3: TGTGCCTGGACCCCCGGGACAGGCTCCTTTCGGGGCTACACCTTC. It encodes CAWTPGTGSFRGYTF. Full variable domain (outside the CDR3, taken from reference TRBV30 and TRBJ1-2): SQTIHQWPATLVQPVGSPLSLECTVEGTSNPNLYWYRQAAGRGLQLLFYSVGIGQISSEVPQNLSASRPQDRQFILSSKKLLLSDSGFYLCAWTPGTGSFRGYTFGSGTRLTVV.

V is TRBV6-5 and J is TRBJ2-7, with D possibly being TRBD2 (6 bases). CDR1 is MNHEY and CDR2 is SVGAGI in the germline V gene. V was clipped by 5 bases and J by 2 bases, with 13 bases between them. The CDR3 sequence is 14 residues long. The CDR3 bases are TGTGCCAGCAGTCTGAAAGCGGGTGCCTACGAGCAGTACTTC. This codes for CASSLKAGAYEQYF.

V usage is TRBV30 and J usage is TRBJ1-6; TRBD1 is a possible D gene (6 bases). The germline V gene has CDR1 GTSNPN and CDR2 SVGIG (reference sequence). The CDR3 covers 16 residues. Trimming stripped 5 bases from V and 8 bases from J, with 22 bases between. CDR3 sequence reads: CAWDRMLTGKDSPLHF. The DNA for the CDR3 is TGTGCCTGGGACAGGATGCTAACAGGCAAGGATTCACCCCTCCACTTT.

The chain carries TRBV2 and TRBJ1-1, with D tentatively TRBD1 (5 bases). CDR3 length: 13 amino acids. V was pared by 4 bases and J by 1 base, with 7 bases between. CDR1 is SNHLY and CDR2 is FYNNEI in the germline V gene. The CDR3: CASSGQPNTEAFF. CDR3 sequence (DNA): TGTGCCAGCAGTGGACAGCCGAACACTGAAGCTTTCTTT.

This clone was recorded many times. The chain uses TRBV14 and TRBJ1-2; 7 positions agree with TRBD1. The J segment lost 1 base and the V segment lost 4 bases, leaving 6 bases of the junction unmatched. CDR3 length equals 15 residues. CDR1 and CDR2 (germline): SGHDN, FVKESK. In DNA, the CDR3 is TGTGCCAGCAGCCCCCAGACAGGGATTAACTATGGCTACACCTTC. Amino acids: CASSPQTGINYGYTF. The full variable domain, its missing parts supplied by reference TRBV14 and TRBJ1-2, is EAGVTQFPSHSVIEKGQTVTLRCDPISGHDNLYWYRRVMGKEIKFLLHFVKESKQDESGMPNNRFLAERTGGTYSTLKVQPAELEDSGVYFCASSPQTGINYGYTFGSGTRLTVV.

The chain combines TRBV9 with TRBJ2-1; D may be TRBD1 (5 bases). Looked up from germline, CDR1 is SGDLS and CDR2 is YYNGEE. The V end lost 0 bases, the J end lost 9 bases, and 19 bases lay between the germline ends. The CDR3 consists of 16 residues. The DNA of the CDR3 is TGTGCCAGCAGCGTAGACGAGGCCTCCAACCAGGGTGAGCAGTTCTTC. This translates into CASSVDEASNQGEQFF.

This chain connects TRBV11-2 to TRBJ2-3, with 7 bases identical to TRBD2. There are 17 residues in the CDR3. With V trimmed by 1 base and J by 4 bases, 11 bases remained unmatched. CDR1 is SGHAT and CDR2 is FQNNGV in the germline V gene. CDR3 protein: CASSLVSPGRGADTQYF. The DNA for the CDR3 is TGTGCCAGCAGCTTAGTATCTCCGGGCCGGGGGGCAGATACGCAGTATTTT.

DNA of the CDR3: TGTGCCAGCAGTGTAGAGCCCGGGGAGCTGTTTTTT. This gives the protein CASSVEPGELFF. The rearrangement uses TRBV2 and TRBJ2-2; D call uncertain. The germline CDR1 and CDR2 sequences are SNHLY and FYNNEI. This CDR3 region has 12 residues. Trimming removed 4 bases at V and 6 bases at J, with 6 bases between.

The chain couples TRBV5-1 to TRBJ1-1, with D maybe TRBD1 (6 bases). The CDR3 extends over 13 amino acids. CDR1 and CDR2 from the germline V gene are SGHRS and YFSETQ. Trimming pared 1 base from V and 4 bases from J, leaving 8 bases between. The CDR3 region has the DNA TGCGCCAGCAGCTTGACAGGGTTCACTGAAGCTTTCTTT. Protein sequence: CASSLTGFTEAFF.

This rearrangement joins TRBV5-1 to TRBJ1-1, with 8 bases identical to TRBD1. CDR1 and CDR2 (germline): SGHRS, YFSETQ. The V and J ends lost 4 bases and 5 bases, in that order; junction bases with no gene match: 7. This CDR3 has 14 residues. The CDR3 region is CASSAETGVTEAFF. The CDR3 bases are TGCGCCAGCAGCGCGGAGACAGGGGTTACTGAAGCTTTCTTT.

The chain joins TRBV6-1 to TRBJ2-2; 11 positions match TRBD1. The CDR3 sequence is 17 residues long. Germline CDR1 and CDR2: MNHNS and SASEGT. Trimming at V came to 4 bases and at J to 4 bases, leaving 8 bases not matched to a gene. CDR3 sequence: CASSVDRGRGGTGELFF. The CDR3 DNA follows: TGTGCCAGCAGTGTGGACAGGGGGCGCGGTGGCACCGGGGAGCTGTTTTTT.

This chain connects TRBV12-3 or TRBV12-4 to TRBJ1-1; 7 bases line up with TRBD1. There are 13 residues in the CDR3. Trimming cost V 5 bases and J 6 bases; bases outside gene matches: 6. CDR3 residues: CASSQHRGAEAFF. CDR3 coding DNA: TGTGCCAGCAGTCAGCACAGGGGCGCTGAAGCTTTCTTT.

The V gene is TRBV27, the J gene TRBJ1-1, with a weak D call TRBD1 (6 bases). The CDR3 totals 14 residues. Trimming removed 6 bases at V and 6 bases at J, with 17 bases between. Germline V gives CDR1 MNHEY, CDR2 SMNVEV (reference sequence). The CDR3 sequence: CASSSGVRFPEAFF. The CDR3 DNA sequence: TGTGCCAGCAGCTCAGGGGTGCGCTTCCCTGAAGCTTTCTTT.

The V and J genes are TRBV10-3 and TRBJ1-6, with D perhaps TRBD1 (5 bases). The CDR3 spans 15 residues. The germline gives CDR1 ENHRY, CDR2 SYGVKD. Trimming shortened V by 4 bases and J by 7 bases, and 14 bases separated the two germline ends. The CDR3 loop reads CAISGGGTRNSPLHF. The DNA of the CDR3 is TGTGCCATCAGTGGGGGGGGGACGAGGAATTCACCCCTCCACTTT.

The J gene is TRBJ1-1, the V gene TRBV5-5; maybe TRBD1 (5 bases). V lost 2 bases and J lost 4, with 12 bases in between. CDR1 and CDR2 (germline): SGHKS, YYEKEE (reference sequence). The length of the CDR3 is 14 residues. The CDR3 spells CASSFQGGGTEAFF. The CDR3 region has the DNA TGTGCCAGCAGCTTTCAGGGCGGGGGCACTGAAGCTTTCTTT.

The chain carries TRBV11-3 and TRBJ2-7; 13 bases agree with TRBD2. CDR3 length: 14 amino acids. The germline V gene has CDR1 SGHNT and CDR2 YENEEA. J gave up 3 bases and V 5 bases, and 1 base lay outside the gene matches. The chain's CDR3 is CASSRTSGSYEQYF. Here the CDR3 DNA reads TGTGCCAGCAGCCGGACTAGCGGGAGCTACGAGCAGTACTTC.

The J gene is TRBJ1-2, the V gene TRBV7-9; D uncertain. This CDR3 has 14 residues. CDR1 and CDR2 from the germline V gene are SEHNR and FQNEAQ (reference sequence). Trimming took off 1 base at V and 4 bases at J, with 10 bases between the two ends. The CDR3: CASSLVGGSYGYTF. The CDR3 nucleotides are TGTGCCAGCAGCTTAGTTGGAGGGAGCTATGGCTACACCTTC. Complete variable domain (other parts from reference TRBV7-9 and TRBJ1-2): DTGVSQNPRHKITKRGQNVTFRCDPISEHNRLYWYRQTLGQGPEFLTYFQNEAQLEKSRLLSDRFSAERPKGSFSTLEIQRTEQGDSAMYLCASSLVGGSYGYTFGSGTRLTVV.

The rearrangement links TRBV29-1 to TRBJ1-2, with D perhaps TRBD1 (6 bases). CDR1 SQVTM and CDR2 ANQGSEA come from the germline V gene. The CDR3 length is 15 residues. V lost 2 bases, J lost 4 bases, and 17 bases lay in between. CDR3 sequence reads: CSVEPWTDGPYGYTF. In nucleotides, the CDR3 is TGCAGCGTTGAACCTTGGACAGATGGACCCTATGGCTACACCTTC.